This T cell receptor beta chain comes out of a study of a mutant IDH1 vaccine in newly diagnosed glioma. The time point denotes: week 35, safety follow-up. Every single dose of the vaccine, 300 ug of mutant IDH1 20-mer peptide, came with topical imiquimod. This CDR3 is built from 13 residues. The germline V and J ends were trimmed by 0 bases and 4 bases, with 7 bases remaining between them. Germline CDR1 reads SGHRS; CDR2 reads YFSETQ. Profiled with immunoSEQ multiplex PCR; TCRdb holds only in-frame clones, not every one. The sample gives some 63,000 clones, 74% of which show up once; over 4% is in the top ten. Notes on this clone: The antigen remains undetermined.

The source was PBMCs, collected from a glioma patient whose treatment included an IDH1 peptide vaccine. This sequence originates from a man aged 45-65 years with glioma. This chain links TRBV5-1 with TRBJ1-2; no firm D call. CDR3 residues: CASSLEGFYGYTF. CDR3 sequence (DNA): TGCGCCAGCAGCTTGGAAGGGTTCTATGGCTACACCTTC.